This T cell receptor beta chain emerged from a study of blood T cell repertoires in COVID-19. The CDR3 covers 13 residues. Between the trimmed V and J ends, which lost 7 bases and 6 bases, there was a span of 15 bases. CDR1 and CDR2 (germline): SGHRS, YFSETQ. Self-reported history from a screening survey and questionnaire set each donor's cohort. Contact with a PCR-confirmed or clinician-diagnosed COVID-19 case occurred within 2 weeks of entry. Libraries were prepared by immunoSEQ multiplex PCR; TCRdb keeps only in-frame clonotypes and omits some of them. The table lists about 350,000 clones, approximately 91% of them singletons, with around 0.92% in the top ten.

The source material was PBMCs or T cells enriched from blood (not recorded which). This receptor was identified in a woman aged 25 to 39 who had been exposed to COVID-19. This chain joins TRBV5-1 and TRBJ2-3; a possible D gene is TRBD1 (6 bases). As DNA, the CDR3 is TGCGCCAGCTTCCGGGACAATTCGGATACGCAGTATTTT. It translates to CASFRDNSDTQYF.